These 16 T cell receptor beta chains were sequenced from one sample in a study of cytotoxic CD8 clonotypes in ibrutinib-treated CLL. TCRdb's table, derived via immunoSEQ multiplex PCR, lists solely in-frame clones and lacks some. The table records approximately 210,000 clones, 72% of them present only once. The sample in question was PBMCs, obtained after 24 months of ibrutinib treatment. The receptor source for this set is a human donor with chronic lymphocytic leukemia.

This chain uses TRBV29-1 with TRBJ2-5; no firm D call. The V and J ends lost 5 bases and 5 bases respectively, with 15 bases between them. This CDR3 region has 13 residues. The germline V gene has CDR1 SQVTM and CDR2 ANQGSEA. CDR3 DNA sequence: TGCAGCGTTATTGGGCAGAGATTGGAGACCCAGTACTTC. Translated, it gives CSVIGQRLETQYF.

V gene TRBV9 combines with J gene TRBJ2-2, with 7 bases that match TRBD1. CDR1 is SGDLS, CDR2 YYNGEE, per germline. The V gene end was trimmed by 3 bases and the J gene end by 0 bases; junction bases not matched to a gene: 5. This CDR3 region has 16 residues. CDR3 DNA sequence: TGTGCCAGCAGCGCCAGGGGGTCCCCGAACACCGGGGAGCTGTTTTTT. Amino acids: CASSARGSPNTGELFF.

This clone was picked up many times. J is TRBJ1-1 and V is TRBV28; unclear D gene. This CDR3 contains 10 residues. The germline V gene encodes CDR1 MDHEN and CDR2 SYDVKM. Trimming pared 6 bases from V and 5 bases from J, leaving 4 bases between. The CDR3 region has the DNA TGTGCCAGCAGGGGGACTGAAGCTTTCTTT. Translated, it gives CASRGTEAFF.

The rearrangement joins TRBV25-1 to TRBJ2-1; D perhaps matches TRBD2 (6 bases). V was pared by 7 bases and J by 9 bases, with 22 bases between. Per germline, CDR1 MGHDK and CDR2 SYGVNS. The CDR3 is made up of 15 amino acids. CDR3: CASTEGTRRFGEQFF. The CDR3 region has the DNA TGTGCCAGCACCGAGGGGACTCGACGATTTGGTGAGCAGTTCTTC.

This clone appeared a single time. The rearrangement joins TRBV18 to TRBJ2-7; D is ambiguous. Trimming stripped 0 bases from V and 5 bases from J, with 17 bases between. Germline values: CDR1 KGHSH, CDR2 LQKENI. This CDR3 is built from 16 residues. The CDR3 DNA sequence: TGTGCCAGCTCACCACCGTCGGGTCTAGATCGTAACGAGCAGTACTTC. Its translation is CASSPPSGLDRNEQYF.

The J gene is TRBJ1-1, the V gene TRBV2; D remains ambiguous. Germline CDR1 and CDR2: SNHLY and FYNNEI. This CDR3 has 13 residues. V lost 4 bases and J lost 1, with 7 bases in between. CDR3 sequence reads: CASSADSNTEAFF. The DNA for the CDR3 is TGTGCCAGCAGTGCGGACTCGAACACTGAAGCTTTCTTT.

CDR3 sequence: CASSPPFGGEQYF. CDR3 nucleotides: TGTGCCAGCAGTCCACCGTTTGGAGGCGAGCAGTACTTC. V usage is TRBV27 and J usage is TRBJ2-7; weak D call: TRBD2 (5 bases). The CDR3 runs to 13 residues. The germline CDR1 and CDR2 sequences are MNHEY and SMNVEV (reference sequence). The V gene lost 5 bases and the J gene lost 6 bases, with 14 bases spanning the gap.

V usage is TRBV6-4 and J usage is TRBJ2-1, with TRBD2 as a possible D gene (5 bases). Germline V lookup: CDR1 MRHNA, CDR2 SNTAGT. The CDR3 contains 15 residues. V was shortened by 2 bases and J by 5 bases, with 13 bases between the two germline ends. The CDR3 here is CASSDDDRGHNEQFF. In DNA form, the CDR3 reads TGTGCCAGCAGTGACGACGACCGCGGGCACAATGAGCAGTTCTTC.

DNA of the CDR3: TGCGCCAGCAGCTTCGCCCAACCGGGACTAGCGGGAAGGTATGAGCAGTTCTTC. It translates to CASSFAQPGLAGRYEQFF. The chain uses TRBV5-1 and TRBJ2-1; 13 positions agree with TRBD2. Germline-derived CDR1 and CDR2 are SGHRS and YFSETQ. Losses at the gene ends were 2 bases for V and 8 bases for J; bases not matched to a gene: 13. The CDR3 has 18 residues.

This clone was counted a few times. The chain uses TRBV7-8 and TRBJ1-5; D is uncertain. This CDR3 comprises 13 residues. Germline V gene data show CDR1 as SGHVS and CDR2 as FQNEAQ. The V end lost 5 bases, the J end lost 7 bases, and 12 bases lay between the germline ends. CDR3 nucleotides: TGTGCCAGCAGCGTACGAGTGGGGCAGCCCCAGCATTTT. Amino acids: CASSVRVGQPQHF.

DNA for the CDR3: TGTGCCAGCAGCCAAGATGAGGCCCGGAGGGAGACCCAGTACTTC. Amino acid sequence: CASSQDEARRETQYF. The chain is built from TRBV14 and TRBJ2-5; perhaps TRBD2 as D (5 bases). This CDR3 region has 15 residues. V lost 0 bases and J 5 bases, leaving 13 bases between the germline ends. Germline-derived CDR1 and CDR2 are SGHDN and FVKESK.

The chain couples TRBV28 to TRBJ2-7, with 8 bases lining up with TRBD2. V shed 7 bases, J shed 2 bases, and the junction held 7 bases outside the gene matches. Germline V gene sequence: CDR1 MDHEN, CDR2 SYDVKM. This CDR3 contains 14 residues. CDR3 residues: CASTRRAGAYEQYF. In DNA form, the CDR3 reads TGTGCCAGCACCCGTAGAGCGGGAGCCTACGAGCAGTACTTC.

A few counts support this clone. The V call is TRBV30, the J call TRBJ1-4; the match to TRBD1 covers 8 bases. The V gene's germline CDR1 is GTSNPN and CDR2 SVGIG (reference sequence). The CDR3 is 16 amino acids. The trim removed 2 bases at V and 5 bases at J, leaving 10 bases unmatched. Here the CDR3 DNA reads TGTGCCTGGAGTACGTACAGGGGGAGGGCCAATGAAAAACTGTTTTTT. Its protein product is CAWSTYRGRANEKLFF.

This sequence joins TRBV9 and TRBJ1-5; TRBD1 matches 9 bases. Trimming at V came to 5 bases and at J to 7 bases, leaving 7 bases not matched to a gene. This CDR3 has 14 residues. Germline loops: CDR1 SGDLS, CDR2 YYNGEE. The CDR3 region is CASSAGTGPQPQHF. The CDR3 nucleotides are TGTGCCAGCAGTGCCGGGACAGGGCCCCAGCCCCAGCATTTT.

The rearrangement links TRBV21-1 to TRBJ2-1; TRBD2 reflects the table's D call only, with no check against the DNA. TRBV21-1 is a pseudogene segment. This CDR3 has 19 amino acids. CDR3 sequence: CASSMTVESGSYSYNEQFF. CDR3 in DNA: TGTGCCAGCAGCATGACAGTAGAAAGCGGGAGTTATTCCTACAATGAGCAGTTCTTC.

This clone was seen just once. The J gene is TRBJ1-4, the V gene TRBV5-1; possible D gene TRBD1, 5 bases. Germline V gene sequence: CDR1 SGHRS, CDR2 YFSETQ. The germline V and J ends were trimmed by 4 bases and 4 bases, with 14 bases remaining between them. This CDR3 is built from 15 residues. In DNA form, the CDR3 reads TGCGCCAGCAGCCGAGGGGATCGGAGTAATGAAAAACTGTTTTTT. Encoded protein: CASSRGDRSNEKLFF.